This T cell receptor beta chain was recorded in a study of human T cells and chemical hapten exposure. Findings of the study overall: Expanded TCR sets contained significantly more large CDR3 similarity clusters than controls. There was no change with DPC sensitization in TCRs above 1 in 1000 frequency.

The sample holds a few counts of this clonotype. Its antigen is not identified. Time point noted: pre-sensitization, week 0. Treatment of the sample: therapeutic diphenylcyclopropenone sensitization with weekly scalp DPC. Library construction involved attaching unique molecular identifiers to individual cDNA molecules, which allowed quantitative, reproducible TCR counting. One entry per CDR3 protein, called by TCRdb with MiXCR from the RACE reads. Among 350,000 to 450,000 distinct CDR3 sequences listed, roughly 5.3% were seen once. Between the trimmed V and J ends, which lost 7 bases and 0 bases, there was a span of 9 bases. This CDR3 is 14 amino acids long. CDR1 is LNHDA and CDR2 is SQIVND in the germline V gene (reference sequence).

The origin of this receptor is a woman in her forties or fifties with alopecia areata. Some clones in this sample may be carry-over from other donors' samples. This chain links TRBV19 with TRBJ2-2; D uncertain. Sequences were derived from whole blood, sampled in connection with sensitization to the hapten diphenylcyclopropenone (DPC). In DNA form, the CDR3 reads TGTGCCAGTATCAGGCAGCCGAACACCGGGGAGCTGTTTTTT. This translates into CASIRQPNTGELFF.